What follows are 27 T cell receptor beta chains derived from one specimen sequenced in a study of cytomegalovirus exposure and HLA in healthy donors. The PCR contained 60 Vbeta and 13 Jbeta primers. Repertoires were generated with immunoSEQ multiplex PCR, while TCRdb's copy carries only in-frame clones and drops some. The repertoire holds 100,000 to 150,000 clones, with around 73% as singletons. The specimen was PBMCs. The receptors originated from a female donor in good health and CMV-seronegative.

The chain links TRBV7-3 to TRBJ2-1; 15 bases align to TRBD2. In germline, CDR1 is SGHTA, CDR2 FQGTGA. CDR3 length: 17 residues. J was trimmed by 7 bases and V by 5 bases; bases with no gene match: 9. Here the CDR3 reads CASSPWTSGRARNEQFF. As DNA, the CDR3 is TGTGCCAGCAGCCCCTGGACTAGCGGGAGGGCACGAAATGAGCAGTTCTTC.

The table lists this clone with a count of one. V gene TRBV7-3 combines with J gene TRBJ2-2, with 9 bases matching TRBD1. Germline V gives CDR1 SGHTA, CDR2 FQGTGA. J was trimmed by 4 bases and V by 3 bases; bases with no gene match: 6. CDR3 length: 16 amino acids. The CDR3 spells CASSFGDRVATGELFF. CDR3 DNA sequence: TGTGCCAGCAGCTTTGGGGACAGGGTAGCCACCGGGGAGCTGTTTTTT.

The chain links TRBV7-2 to TRBJ2-5, with a tentative D call TRBD2 (6 bases). Trimming left V 3 bases short and J 3 bases short, with 11 bases between. The CDR3 loop spans 14 amino acids. Germline-derived CDR1 and CDR2 are SGHTA and FQGNSA. The CDR3 sequence is CASSFGRGKETQYF. CDR3 in DNA: TGTGCCAGCAGCTTCGGGCGCGGGAAAGAGACCCAGTACTTC.

The chain carries TRBV27 and TRBJ2-4; tentatively, D is TRBD1 (6 bases). The CDR3 is 16 amino acids. The V end lost 0 bases, the J end lost 4 bases, and 13 bases lay between the germline ends. CDR1 is MNHEY, CDR2 SMNVEV, per germline (reference sequence). In DNA form, the CDR3 reads TGTGCCAGCAGTTTATCGCCAGGGGCCGGGAAAAACATTCAGTACTTC. Its protein is CASSLSPGAGKNIQYF.

This clone has a handful of counts. The rearrangement joins TRBV7-6 to TRBJ2-1; a possible D gene is TRBD2 (6 bases). This CDR3 has 17 residues. V lost 1 base and J 5 bases, leaving 18 bases between the germline ends. Germline CDR1 is SGHVS and CDR2 is FNYEAQ. The CDR3, as DNA: TGTGCCAGCAGCTTAGGCTCTAGCGCGGATTACGACAATGAGCAGTTCTTC. As protein: CASSLGSSADYDNEQFF.

The chain has TRBV6-1 and TRBJ1-2; tentative D call: TRBD1 (5 bases). Per germline, CDR1 MNHNS and CDR2 SASEGT. The CDR3 consists of 16 residues. V lost 0 bases and J lost 5, with 16 bases in between. CDR3 in DNA: TGTGCCAGCAGTGAAGCGCTGCAGGGAGGAGGATATGGCTACACCTTC. It is translated as CASSEALQGGGYGYTF.

V usage is TRBV6-6 and J usage is TRBJ2-7; 10 positions match TRBD1. Looked up from germline, CDR1 is MNHNY and CDR2 is SVGAGI (reference sequence). The CDR3 sequence is 15 residues long. The V and J ends lost 6 bases and 5 bases, in that order; junction bases with no gene match: 10. In DNA form, the CDR3 reads TGTGCCAGCAGCCCCGCCGGGACAGGGGTCCACGAGCAGTACTTC. Residues: CASSPAGTGVHEQYF.

This clone was recorded a few times. V usage is TRBV28 and J usage is TRBJ2-7; 11 nucleotides match TRBD1. Germline CDR1 MDHEN, CDR2 SYDVKM. CDR3 length: 15 amino acids. V lost 5 bases and J lost 2; bases outside the gene matches: 5. Written as DNA, the CDR3 is TGTGCCAGCAGTCCCCGGACAGGGGGCCCCTACGAGCAGTACTTC. Translating it yields CASSPRTGGPYEQYF.

This chain connects TRBV7-3 to TRBJ2-2, with 8 bases that match TRBD2. Unmatched junction bases numbered 2, after V lost 5 bases and J lost 6 bases. Per the germline V gene, CDR1 is SGHTA and CDR2 is FQGTGA. CDR3 size: 13 residues. The CDR3 region is CASSQRGPGELFF. The CDR3 DNA is TGTGCCAGCAGCCAGCGGGGGCCCGGGGAGCTGTTTTTT.

This chain uses TRBV6-5 with TRBJ1-1; D is undetermined. V was clipped by 0 bases and J by 4 bases, with 6 bases between them. The CDR3 is 13 amino acids. CDR1 is MNHEY and CDR2 is SVGAGI in the germline V gene. The CDR3: CASSYSGVTEAFF. For the CDR3, the DNA is TGTGCCAGCAGTTACTCCGGGGTCACTGAAGCTTTCTTT.

The chain employs TRBV28 and TRBJ2-3; 8 bases line up with TRBD2. Per germline, CDR1 MDHEN and CDR2 SYDVKM. With 5 bases clipped from V and 4 bases from J, the junction kept 11 bases outside the gene matches. This CDR3 is built from 16 residues. The CDR3 coding sequence is TGTGCCAGCAGTGGGGACGGGAGGGGGGCCCCAGATACGCAGTATTTT. Amino acid sequence: CASSGDGRGAPDTQYF.

V gene TRBV7-9 combines with J gene TRBJ2-5, with 7 bases that match TRBD1. Trimming at V came to 1 base and at J to 5 bases, leaving 7 bases not matched to a gene. This CDR3 spans 15 amino acids. Germline-derived CDR1 and CDR2 are SEHNR and FQNEAQ (reference sequence). The CDR3 nucleotides read TGTGCCAGCAGCTTAGAGCAGGGGGTGCGGGAGACCCAGTACTTC. Translating gives CASSLEQGVRETQYF.

The chain links TRBV29-1 to TRBJ1-1; D is unclear. V was cut by 7 bases and J by 4 bases, with 19 bases left in between. Germline V gene data show CDR1 as SQVTM and CDR2 as ANQGSEA. This CDR3 has 14 residues. CDR3 sequence: CSAPQREDSTEAFF. CDR3 bases: TGCAGCGCACCTCAAAGGGAGGATAGCACTGAAGCTTTCTTT.

The CDR3 DNA is TGTGCCAGCAGCTTAGGTGGGCTAGCGGGAGTAAGTGAGCAGTTCTTC. Amino acid sequence: CASSLGGLAGVSEQFF. The gene calls are TRBV7-6 and TRBJ2-1; TRBD2 matches at 10 bases. Germline CDR1 reads SGHVS; CDR2 reads FNYEAQ. J was trimmed by 9 bases and V by 1 base; bases with no gene match: 9. The CDR3 totals 16 residues. Based on the CDR3 plus reference TRBV7-6 and TRBJ2-1, the full variable domain is GAGVSQSPRYKVTKRGQDVALRCDPISGHVSLYWYRQALGQGPEFLTYFNYEAQQDKSGLPNDRFSAERPEGSISTLTIQRTEQRDSAMYRCASSLGGLAGVSEQFFGPGTRLTVL.

The genes are TRBV5-1 and TRBJ2-3; a possible D gene is TRBD1 (6 bases). The germline CDR1 and CDR2 sequences are SGHRS and YFSETQ. Trimming took off 4 bases at V and 3 bases at J, with 12 bases between the two ends. This CDR3 contains 14 residues. This CDR3 is CASSVQGSTDTQYF. As DNA, the CDR3 is TGCGCCAGCAGCGTACAGGGTTCGACAGATACGCAGTATTTT.

The J gene is TRBJ2-2, the V gene TRBV5-6; TRBD1 might be the D (6 bases). This CDR3 is built from 16 residues. Trimming took 0 bases from V and 1 from J, leaving 10 bases between them. Per the germline V gene, CDR1 is SGHDT and CDR2 is YYEEEE. Here the CDR3 DNA reads TGTGCCAGCAGCTTGGACGCCAGGGGGAACACCGGGGAGCTGTTTTTT. It translates to CASSLDARGNTGELFF.

The V and J genes are TRBV6-6 and TRBJ1-5; a possible D gene is TRBD1 (5 bases). This CDR3 contains 14 residues. Per germline, CDR1 MNHNY and CDR2 SVGAGI (reference sequence). V was clipped by 6 bases and J by 2 bases, with 11 bases between them. In DNA, the CDR3 is TGTGCCAGCAGACAAACGGGGGGCAATCAGCCCCAGCATTTT. It yields the protein CASRQTGGNQPQHF.

In DNA, the CDR3 is TGTGCCAGCACCATCACAGCGGGGCCTTCCTACGAGCAGTACTTC. Translating gives CASTITAGPSYEQYF. This chain connects TRBV28 to TRBJ2-7; 7 bases match TRBD2. The CDR3 has 15 residues. The J segment lost 1 base and the V segment lost 7 bases, leaving 10 bases of the junction unmatched. Germline values: CDR1 MDHEN, CDR2 SYDVKM.

The V and J genes are TRBV5-8 and TRBJ1-5; 7 bases align to TRBD1. Germline V lookup: CDR1 SGHTS, CDR2 YDEGEE. With 2 bases clipped from V and 0 bases from J, the junction kept 2 bases outside the gene matches. The CDR3 has 15 residues. CDR3 in DNA: TGTGCCAGCAGCTTTGGACAGGTTAGCAATCAGCCCCAGCATTTT. This encodes CASSFGQVSNQPQHF.

On this clone: Within the sample, other DNA sequences also encode this same CDR3. This chain uses TRBV7-2 with TRBJ1-5; D ambiguous. The germline CDR1 and CDR2 sequences are SGHTA and FQGNSA. Trimming left V 5 bases short and J 7 bases short, with 12 bases between. The CDR3 runs to 13 residues. CDR3 sequence reads: CASSLEGRQPQHF. CDR3 DNA sequence: TGTGCCAGCAGCCTTGAGGGCAGACAGCCCCAGCATTTT.

This clone came up a few times. This chain links TRBV11-3 with TRBJ2-3; the match to TRBD1 covers 7 bases. Unmatched junction bases numbered 7, after V lost 5 bases and J lost 2 bases. CDR1 and CDR2 from the germline V gene are SGHNT and YENEEA. The CDR3 runs to 15 residues. The CDR3 is CASSPGGPLTDTQYF. The CDR3 DNA follows: TGTGCCAGCAGCCCAGGGGGACCGCTCACAGATACGCAGTATTTT.

The chain carries TRBV5-6 and TRBJ1-1; D may be TRBD1 (6 bases). The germline V gene has CDR1 SGHDT and CDR2 YYEEEE. The CDR3 loop spans 16 amino acids. Trimming took 0 bases from V and 0 from J, leaving 12 bases between them. The CDR3 sequence is CASSLEGQLMNTEAFF. The CDR3 region has the DNA TGTGCCAGCAGCTTGGAAGGACAGCTCATGAACACTGAAGCTTTCTTT.

This clone was seen only a few times. The chain combines TRBV25-1 with TRBJ1-1; D call uncertain. V was trimmed by 4 bases and J by 8 bases, leaving 11 bases between them. The CDR3 has 12 residues. Germline V gene sequence: CDR1 MGHDK, CDR2 SYGVNS. CDR3 in DNA: TGTGCCAGCAGTGTAATCGGAGAAGAAGCTTTCTTT. It translates to CASSVIGEEAFF. Looking up the rest from reference TRBV25-1 and TRBJ1-1 gives the full variable domain: EADIYQTPRYLVIGTGKKITLECSQTMGHDKMYWYQQDPGMELHLIHYSYGVNSTEKGDLSSESTVSRIRTEHFPLTLESARPSHTSQYLCASSVIGEEAFFGQGTRLTVV.

This clone has only one observation. This rearrangement joins TRBV28 to TRBJ1-3; TRBD1 matches 7 bases. Germline V gives CDR1 MDHEN, CDR2 SYDVKM. J was trimmed by 4 bases and V by 10 bases; bases with no gene match: 10. This CDR3 has 14 residues. For the CDR3, the DNA is TGTGCCACCGCTCAATCGGACAGGGGAAACACCATATATTTT. Amino acid sequence: CATAQSDRGNTIYF.

This clone was counted a single time. This rearrangement joins TRBV18 to TRBJ2-7; TRBD2 agrees at 7 bases. The CDR3 extends over 15 amino acids. After removal of 3 bases from V and 1 base from J, the junction contained 6 bases not matched to a gene. The germline V gene has CDR1 KGHSH and CDR2 LQKENI. This CDR3 is CASSPAPGGSYEQYF. The CDR3 nucleotides are TGTGCCAGCTCACCGGCTCCGGGAGGATCCTACGAGCAGTACTTC.

The J gene is TRBJ1-5, the V gene TRBV7-8; D uncertain. Trimming took off 1 base at V and 4 bases at J, with 8 bases between the two ends. The CDR3 sequence is 14 residues long. The germline gives CDR1 SGHVS, CDR2 FQNEAQ. The CDR3 reads CASSLGQNNQPQHF. The CDR3 DNA follows: TGTGCCAGCAGCTTAGGTCAGAATAATCAGCCCCAGCATTTT. Full variable domain (outside the CDR3, taken from reference TRBV7-8 and TRBJ1-5): GAGVSQSPRYKVAKRGQDVALRCDPISGHVSLFWYQQALGQGPEFLTYFQNEAQLDKSGLPSDRFFAERPEGSVSTLKIQRTQQEDSAVYLCASSLGQNNQPQHFGDGTRLSIL.

This chain uses TRBV25-1 with TRBJ2-6, with TRBD1 identical over 7 bases. CDR1 MGHDK and CDR2 SYGVNS come from the germline V gene. Germline trimming cut 6 bases from V and 0 bases from J; bases unmatched to any gene: 8. The length of the CDR3 is 17 residues. In nucleotides, the CDR3 is TGTGCCAGCAGGGGAACAGGGGCCTTCTCTGGGGCCAACGTCCTGACTTTC. Its protein is CASRGTGAFSGANVLTF. Full variable domain (missing parts from reference TRBV25-1 and TRBJ2-6): EADIYQTPRYLVIGTGKKITLECSQTMGHDKMYWYQQDPGMELHLIHYSYGVNSTEKGDLSSESTVSRIRTEHFPLTLESARPSHTSQYLCASRGTGAFSGANVLTFGAGSRLTVL.